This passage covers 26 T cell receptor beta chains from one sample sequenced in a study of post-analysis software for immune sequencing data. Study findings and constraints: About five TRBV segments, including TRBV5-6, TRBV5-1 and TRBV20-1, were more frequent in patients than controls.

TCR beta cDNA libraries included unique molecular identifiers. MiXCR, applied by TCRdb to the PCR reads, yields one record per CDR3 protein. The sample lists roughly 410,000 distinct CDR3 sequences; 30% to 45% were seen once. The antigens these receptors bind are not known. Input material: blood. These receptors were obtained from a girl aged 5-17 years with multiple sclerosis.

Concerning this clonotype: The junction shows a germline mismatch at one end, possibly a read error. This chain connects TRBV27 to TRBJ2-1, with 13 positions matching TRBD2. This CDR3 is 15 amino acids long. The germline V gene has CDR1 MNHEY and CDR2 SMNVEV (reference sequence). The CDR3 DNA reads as TGTGCCGGCAGTGCACTAGCGGGGGGGCAAGATGAGCAGTTCTTC. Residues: CAGSALAGGQDEQFF.

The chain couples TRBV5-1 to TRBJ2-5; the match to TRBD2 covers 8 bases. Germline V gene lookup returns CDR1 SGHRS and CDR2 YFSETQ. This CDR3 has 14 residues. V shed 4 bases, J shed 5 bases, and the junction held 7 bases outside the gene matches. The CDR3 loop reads CASSEPSGQETQYF. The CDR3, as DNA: TGCGCCAGCAGCGAGCCTAGCGGGCAGGAGACCCAGTACTTC. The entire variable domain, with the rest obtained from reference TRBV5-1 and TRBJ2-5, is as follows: KAGVTQTPRYLIKTRGQQVTLSCSPISGHRSVSWYQQTPGQGLQFLFEYFSETQRNKGNFPGRFSGRQFSNSRSEMNVSTLELGDSALYLCASSEPSGQETQYFGPGTRLLVL.

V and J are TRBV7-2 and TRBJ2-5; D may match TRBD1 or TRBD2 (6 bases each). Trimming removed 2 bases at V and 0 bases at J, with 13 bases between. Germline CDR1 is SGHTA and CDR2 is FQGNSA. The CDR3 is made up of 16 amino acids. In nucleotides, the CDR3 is TGTGCCAGCAGCTTAATTGGAGGGGGTAACCAAGAGACCCAGTACTTC. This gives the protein CASSLIGGGNQETQYF.

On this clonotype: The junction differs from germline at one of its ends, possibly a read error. CDR3 nucleotides: TGTGCCGGCAGCCCACGCTATGAGGGGGGCGTCTACGAGCAGTACTTC. It encodes CAGSPRYEGGVYEQYF. The J gene is TRBJ2-7, the V gene TRBV9, with D possibly being TRBD1 or TRBD2 (6 bases each). The germline V gene encodes CDR1 SGDLS and CDR2 YYNGEE. This CDR3 region has 16 residues.

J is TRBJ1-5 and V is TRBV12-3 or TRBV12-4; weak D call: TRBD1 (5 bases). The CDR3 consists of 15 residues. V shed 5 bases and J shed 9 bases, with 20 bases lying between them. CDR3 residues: CASSDQADGQGPQHF. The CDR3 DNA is TGTGCCAGCAGTGACCAAGCGGACGGCCAGGGGCCCCAGCATTTT.

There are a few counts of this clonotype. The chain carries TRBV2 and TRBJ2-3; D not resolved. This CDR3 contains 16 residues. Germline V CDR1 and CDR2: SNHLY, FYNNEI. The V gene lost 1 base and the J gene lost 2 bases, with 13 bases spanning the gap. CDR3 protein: CASSEGTVRFTDTQYF. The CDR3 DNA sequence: TGTGCCAGCAGTGAAGGAACCGTCCGTTTCACAGATACGCAGTATTTT.

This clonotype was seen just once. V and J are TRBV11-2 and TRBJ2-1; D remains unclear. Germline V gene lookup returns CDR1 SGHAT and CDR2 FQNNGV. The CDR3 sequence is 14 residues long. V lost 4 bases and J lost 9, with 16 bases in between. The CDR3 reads CASSSNNVLGEQFF. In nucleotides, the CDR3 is TGTGCCAGCAGCTCGAATAACGTCCTTGGTGAGCAGTTCTTC.

CDR3 DNA sequence: TGCAGCGTGGCAGGACTAGCGGGGGGTAATGAGCAGTTCTTC. Its protein product is CSVAGLAGGNEQFF. The V gene is TRBV29-1, the J gene TRBJ2-1; 14 nucleotides align to TRBD2. The V and J ends lost 6 bases and 7 bases, in that order; junction bases with no gene match: 5. This CDR3 has 14 amino acids. Germline V gene data show CDR1 as SQVTM and CDR2 as ANQGSEA.

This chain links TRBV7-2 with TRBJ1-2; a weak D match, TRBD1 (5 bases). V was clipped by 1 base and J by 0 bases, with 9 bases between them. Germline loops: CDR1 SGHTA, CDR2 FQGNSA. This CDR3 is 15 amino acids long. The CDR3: CASSLGSTANYGYTF. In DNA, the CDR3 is TGTGCCAGCAGCTTAGGCTCGACAGCTAACTATGGCTACACCTTC.

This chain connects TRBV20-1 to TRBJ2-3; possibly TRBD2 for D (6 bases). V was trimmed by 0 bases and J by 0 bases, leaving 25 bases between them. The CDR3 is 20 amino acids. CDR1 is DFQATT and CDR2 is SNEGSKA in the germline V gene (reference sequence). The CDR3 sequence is CSARDPRGHLSTLSTDTQYF. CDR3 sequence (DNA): TGCAGTGCTAGAGATCCGCGGGGTCACCTGTCGACCCTTAGCACAGATACGCAGTATTTT.

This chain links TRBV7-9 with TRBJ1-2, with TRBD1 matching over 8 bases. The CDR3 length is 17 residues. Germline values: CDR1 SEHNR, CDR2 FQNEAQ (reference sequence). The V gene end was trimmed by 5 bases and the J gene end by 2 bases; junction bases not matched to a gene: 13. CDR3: CASSQDRASLLNYGYTF. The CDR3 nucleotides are TGTGCCAGCAGCCAGGACAGGGCGTCTCTTCTAAACTATGGCTACACCTTC.

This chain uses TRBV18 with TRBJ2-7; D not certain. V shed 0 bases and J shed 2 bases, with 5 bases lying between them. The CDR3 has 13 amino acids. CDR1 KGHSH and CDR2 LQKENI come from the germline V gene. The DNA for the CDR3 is TGTGCCAGCTCACCACCGCAGCCCTACGAGCAGTACTTC. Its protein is CASSPPQPYEQYF.

CDR3 region: CASSQYPSVGDSYNEQFF. DNA of the CDR3: TGCGCCAGCAGTCAGTACCCCTCTGTGGGGGACTCCTACAATGAGCAGTTCTTC. This rearrangement joins TRBV23-1 to TRBJ2-1; the D gene could be TRBD1 or TRBD2 (5 bases each). TRBV23-1 is an ORF for which the function is uncertain. CDR3 length: 18 residues. Between the trimmed V and J ends, which lost 3 bases and 0 bases, there was a span of 18 bases.

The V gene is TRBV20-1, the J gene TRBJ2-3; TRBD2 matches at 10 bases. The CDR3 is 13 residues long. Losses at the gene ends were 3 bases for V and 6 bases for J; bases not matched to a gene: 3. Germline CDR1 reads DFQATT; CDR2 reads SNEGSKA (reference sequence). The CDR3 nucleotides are TGCAGTGCTAGCGCTAGCGGGGGTGATACGCAGTATTTT. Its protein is CSASASGGDTQYF.

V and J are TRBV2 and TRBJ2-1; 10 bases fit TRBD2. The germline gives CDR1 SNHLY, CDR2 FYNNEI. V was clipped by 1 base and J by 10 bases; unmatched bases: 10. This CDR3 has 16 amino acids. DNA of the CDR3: TGTGCCAGCAGTGAAGGGGGGCTAGCGGGGGTAGAGGAGCAGTTCTTC. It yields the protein CASSEGGLAGVEEQFF. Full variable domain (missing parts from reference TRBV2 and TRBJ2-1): EPEVTQTPSHQVTQMGQEVILRCVPISNHLYFYWYRQILGQKVEFLVSFYNNEISEKSEIFDDQFSVERPDGSNFTLKIRSTKLEDSAMYFCASSEGGLAGVEEQFFGPGTRLTVL.

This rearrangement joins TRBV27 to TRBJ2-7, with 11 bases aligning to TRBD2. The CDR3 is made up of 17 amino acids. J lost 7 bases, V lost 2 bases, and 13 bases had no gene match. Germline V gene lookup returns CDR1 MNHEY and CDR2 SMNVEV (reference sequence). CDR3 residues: CASSLISHSGGGNEQYF. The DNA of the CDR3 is TGTGCCAGCAGTTTAATCTCCCATAGCGGGGGGGGCAATGAGCAGTACTTC.

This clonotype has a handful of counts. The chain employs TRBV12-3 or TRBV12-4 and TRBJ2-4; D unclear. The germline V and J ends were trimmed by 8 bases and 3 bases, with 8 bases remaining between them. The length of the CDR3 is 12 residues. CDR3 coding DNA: TGTGCCAGCGGGGTGGGCAAAAACATTCAGTACTTC. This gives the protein CASGVGKNIQYF.

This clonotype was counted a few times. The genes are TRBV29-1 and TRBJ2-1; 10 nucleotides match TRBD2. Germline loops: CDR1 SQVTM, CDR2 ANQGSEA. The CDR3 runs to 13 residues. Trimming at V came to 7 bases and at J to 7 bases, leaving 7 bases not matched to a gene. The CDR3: CSARTSGTNEQFF. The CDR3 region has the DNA TGCAGCGCCCGGACTAGCGGTACGAATGAGCAGTTCTTC.

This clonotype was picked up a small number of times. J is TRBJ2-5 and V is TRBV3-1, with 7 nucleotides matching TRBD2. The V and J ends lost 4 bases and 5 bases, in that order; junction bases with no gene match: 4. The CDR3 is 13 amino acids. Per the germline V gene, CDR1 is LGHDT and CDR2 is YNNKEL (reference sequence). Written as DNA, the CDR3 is TGTGCCAGCAGCCTCACTAGCGTGGAGACCCAGTACTTC. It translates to CASSLTSVETQYF.

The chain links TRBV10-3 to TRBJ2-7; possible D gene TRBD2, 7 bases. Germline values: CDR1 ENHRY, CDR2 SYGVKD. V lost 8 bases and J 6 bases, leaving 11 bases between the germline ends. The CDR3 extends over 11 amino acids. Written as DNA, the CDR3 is TGTGCCATCGGGGGGGCTCCCGAGCAGTACTTC. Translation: CAIGGAPEQYF.

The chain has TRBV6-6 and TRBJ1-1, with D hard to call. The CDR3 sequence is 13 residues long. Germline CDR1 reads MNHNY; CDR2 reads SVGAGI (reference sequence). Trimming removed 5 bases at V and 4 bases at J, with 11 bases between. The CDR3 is CASSAQRITEAFF. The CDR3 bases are TGTGCCAGCAGTGCACAGAGGATCACTGAAGCTTTCTTT.

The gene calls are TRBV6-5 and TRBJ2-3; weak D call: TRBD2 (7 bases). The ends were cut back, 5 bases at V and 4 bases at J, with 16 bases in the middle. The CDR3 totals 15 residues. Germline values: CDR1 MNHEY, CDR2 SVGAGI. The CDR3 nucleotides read TGTGCCAGCAGTCTCAGCCGGGGGGCGGCAGATACGCAGTATTTT. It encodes CASSLSRGAADTQYF.

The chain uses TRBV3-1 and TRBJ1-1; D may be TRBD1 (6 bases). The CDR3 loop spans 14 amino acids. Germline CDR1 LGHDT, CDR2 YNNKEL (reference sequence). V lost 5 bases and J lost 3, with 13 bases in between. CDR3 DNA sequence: TGTGCCAGCAGCTCAGGGGAGGGGGACACTGAAGCTTTCTTT. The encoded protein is CASSSGEGDTEAFF. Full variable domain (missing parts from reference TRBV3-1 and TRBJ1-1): DTAVSQTPKYLVTQMGNDKSIKCEQNLGHDTMYWYKQDSKKFLKIMFSYNNKELIINETVPNRFSPKSPDKAHLNLHINSLELGDSAVYFCASSSGEGDTEAFFGQGTRLTVV.

In nucleotides, the CDR3 is TGTGCCAGCAGCCAAACACTCTATCCGGGGTCACCCCTCCACTTT. Residues: CASSQTLYPGSPLHF. The chain couples TRBV14 to TRBJ1-6; no reliable D call. Trimming shortened V by 2 bases and J by 10 bases, and 15 bases separated the two germline ends. CDR3 length: 15 amino acids. From germline, CDR1 is SGHDN and CDR2 FVKESK. The entire variable domain, with the rest obtained from reference TRBV14 and TRBJ1-6, is as follows: EAGVTQFPSHSVIEKGQTVTLRCDPISGHDNLYWYRRVMGKEIKFLLHFVKESKQDESGMPNNRFLAERTGGTYSTLKVQPAELEDSGVYFCASSQTLYPGSPLHFGNGTRLTVT.

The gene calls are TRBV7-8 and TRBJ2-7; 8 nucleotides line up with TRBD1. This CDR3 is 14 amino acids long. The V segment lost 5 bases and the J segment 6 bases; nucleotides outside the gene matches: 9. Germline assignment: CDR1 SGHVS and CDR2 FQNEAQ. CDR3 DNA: TGTGCCAGCAGCGGGGGGAGGACAGGGCGCGAGCAGTACTTC. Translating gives CASSGGRTGREQYF. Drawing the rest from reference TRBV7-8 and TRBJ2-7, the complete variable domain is GAGVSQSPRYKVAKRGQDVALRCDPISGHVSLFWYQQALGQGPEFLTYFQNEAQLDKSGLPSDRFFAERPEGSVSTLKIQRTQQEDSAVYLCASSGGRTGREQYFGPGTRLTVT.

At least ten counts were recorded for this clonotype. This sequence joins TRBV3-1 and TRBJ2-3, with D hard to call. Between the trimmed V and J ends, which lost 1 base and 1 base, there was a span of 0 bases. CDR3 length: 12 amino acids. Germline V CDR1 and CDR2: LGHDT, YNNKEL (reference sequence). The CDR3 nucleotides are TGTGCCAGCAGCCAAGGCACAGATACGCAGTATTTT. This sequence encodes CASSQGTDTQYF.